This passage covers 14 T cell receptor beta chains from one sample sequenced in a study of cytomegalovirus exposure and HLA in healthy donors (dated by TCRdb to about 2017). The library relied on the immunoSEQ multiplex PCR assay. TCRdb carries this immuneACCESS record with in-frame sequences only. Its versions omit some clonotypes, under half of them owing to an unresolved V gene in the studies checked, with the rest unexplained. A total of 150,000 to 200,000 clones appear in this sample, 81% of them only once. In total, the top ten clones hold around 1.2% of the sample. Sequencing used PBMCs. These receptors originate from a woman aged 30 to 39 in good health and CMV-seronegative.

J is TRBJ2-7 and V is TRBV6-6; TRBD1 matches 12 bases. Unmatched junction bases numbered 7, after V lost 5 bases and J lost 5 bases. This CDR3 is built from 15 residues. Germline assignment: CDR1 MNHNY and CDR2 SVGAGI (reference sequence). CDR3 DNA sequence: TGTGCCAGCAGTCACTGGGACAGGGGGCGCAACGAGCAGTACTTC. This gives the protein CASSHWDRGRNEQYF.

The gene calls are TRBV28 and TRBJ2-7, with TRBD1 matching over 7 bases. The CDR3 runs to 14 residues. The V and J ends lost 5 bases and 4 bases, in that order; junction bases with no gene match: 8. CDR1 MDHEN and CDR2 SYDVKM come from the germline V gene. CDR3 nucleotide sequence: TGTGCCAGCAGTGCCGGGACAGTGAGGTACGAGCAGTACTTC. Its translation: CASSAGTVRYEQYF.

The chain joins TRBV7-8 to TRBJ2-5, with TRBD1 matching over 8 bases. Germline CDR1 reads SGHVS; CDR2 reads FQNEAQ. The CDR3 sequence is 15 residues long. V was clipped by 7 bases and J by 2 bases; unmatched bases: 9. DNA for the CDR3: TGTGCCAGCAACCAAGGACAGGGTATTCAAGAGACCCAGTACTTC. Residues: CASNQGQGIQETQYF.

The chain uses TRBV10-3 and TRBJ1-5; weak D call: TRBD1 (5 bases). CDR1 and CDR2 from the germline V gene are ENHRY and SYGVKD. V was trimmed by 0 bases and J by 3 bases, leaving 9 bases between them. CDR3 length: 15 residues. CDR3 residues: CAISESAGYNQPQHF. In DNA, the CDR3 is TGTGCCATCAGTGAGTCGGCAGGGTACAATCAGCCCCAGCATTTT.

The chain employs TRBV6-1 and TRBJ1-3, with 9 bases identical to TRBD1. The length of the CDR3 is 12 residues. V shed 9 bases and J 4 bases; nucleotides not matched to a gene: 1. Per germline, CDR1 MNHNS and CDR2 SASEGT. CDR3 coding DNA: TGTGCCAGTACAGGGGGCGGAAACACCATATATTTT. Translating gives CASTGGGNTIYF.

This chain uses TRBV9 with TRBJ1-1, with D unresolved. This CDR3 has 16 amino acids. Germline CDR1 and CDR2: SGDLS and YYNGEE. V shed 0 bases and J shed 6 bases, with 18 bases lying between them. CDR3 DNA: TGTGCCAGCAGCGTAGCTGCGGAGGCCTATGAGTCTGAAGCTTTCTTT. It is translated as CASSVAAEAYESEAFF.

The chain joins TRBV5-1 to TRBJ2-7; TRBD2 matches at 14 bases. The CDR3 is 17 residues long. Germline CDR1 and CDR2: SGHRS and YFSETQ. The V and J ends lost 1 base and 4 bases, in that order; junction bases with no gene match: 7. The CDR3 spells CASSLSLTSGGAYEQYF. The CDR3 region has the DNA TGCGCCAGCAGCTTGTCCCTGACTAGCGGGGGGGCATACGAGCAGTACTTC.

On this clone: The sample has other DNA sequences that encode this CDR3 too. This chain links TRBV7-9 with TRBJ2-3; no clear D gene. This CDR3 comprises 13 residues. Looked up from germline, CDR1 is SEHNR and CDR2 is FQNEAQ (reference sequence). The ends were cut back, 4 bases at V and 3 bases at J, with 8 bases in the middle. The CDR3 here is CASSSRGTDTQYF. CDR3 in DNA: TGTGCCAGCAGCTCACGCGGTACAGATACGCAGTATTTT.

This chain links TRBV5-8 with TRBJ1-3; D call uncertain. Per the germline V gene, CDR1 is SGHTS and CDR2 is YDEGEE. V lost 3 bases and J lost 5, with 6 bases in between. The CDR3 has 12 amino acids. CDR3 protein: CASSSLRNTIYF. The CDR3 region has the DNA TGTGCCAGCAGCTCTCTTAGAAACACCATATATTTT.

The chain combines TRBV5-1 with TRBJ2-5, with D unresolved. CDR3 length: 14 residues. V lost 1 base to trimming and J lost 2 bases, with 9 bases between them. The germline CDR1 and CDR2 sequences are SGHRS and YFSETQ. CDR3 in DNA: TGCGCCAGCAGCTTGAGCACAGTTCAAGAGACCCAGTACTTC. Protein: CASSLSTVQETQYF.

In DNA, the CDR3 is TGTGCCAGTACCCAGTGGAGCTCTGGAAACACCATATATTTT. It is translated as CASTQWSSGNTIYF. The chain links TRBV19 to TRBJ1-3; the D is unclear. Germline V lookup: CDR1 LNHDA, CDR2 SQIVND (reference sequence). V dropped 7 bases and J dropped 0 bases, with 10 bases sitting between them. The CDR3 length is 14 residues.

This rearrangement joins TRBV5-1 to TRBJ1-5, with TRBD1 as a possible D gene (6 bases). The CDR3 covers 14 residues. Between the trimmed V and J ends, which lost 0 bases and 5 bases, there was a span of 9 bases. The germline CDR1 and CDR2 sequences are SGHRS and YFSETQ. The CDR3 is CASSLAAGDQPQHF. Written as DNA, the CDR3 is TGCGCCAGCAGCTTGGCAGCAGGGGATCAGCCCCAGCATTTT.

This chain joins TRBV11-2 and TRBJ1-1; tentatively, D is TRBD1 (6 bases). The CDR3 is 14 residues long. V was shortened by 3 bases and J by 5 bases, with 13 bases between the two germline ends. Germline V gives CDR1 SGHAT, CDR2 FQNNGV. CDR3 residues: CASSLGSRGTEAFF. The CDR3 nucleotides are TGTGCCAGCAGCTTGGGCTCCAGGGGAACTGAAGCTTTCTTT.

The V call is TRBV27, the J call TRBJ2-7, with 9 bases that match TRBD2. The CDR3 extends over 14 amino acids. With V trimmed by 0 bases and J by 3 bases, 0 bases remained unmatched. Germline lookup yields CDR1 MNHEY and CDR2 SMNVEV (reference sequence). The CDR3 nucleotides read TGTGCCAGCAGTTTATCTAGCGGGAGCTACGAGCAGTACTTC. As protein: CASSLSSGSYEQYF.